These 32 T cell receptor beta chains were all obtained from the same sample, sequenced in a study of graft-versus-host responses after intestinal transplantation. This table comes from immunoSEQ multiplex PCR, and its TCRdb copy is limited to in-frame clones, with some not included. Among around 26,000 clones listed, approximately 93% were seen once. Sequences were derived from PBMCs, sampled 156 days after intestinal transplant. The receptors were gathered from a human patient who received an intestinal transplant, so some T cells may come from the graft donor.

The V call is TRBV27, the J call TRBJ2-7, with 14 bases lining up with TRBD2. CDR1 MNHEY and CDR2 SMNVEV come from the germline V gene (reference sequence). Germline trimming cut 7 bases from V and 3 bases from J; bases unmatched to any gene: 5. The CDR3 runs 15 residues. The CDR3 sequence: CASMEGLAGVYEQYF. The CDR3, as DNA: TGTGCCAGCATGGAGGGACTAGCGGGAGTCTACGAGCAGTACTTC.

The chain recombines TRBV28 with TRBJ2-2, with a possible D match to TRBD1 (5 bases). V dropped 6 bases and J dropped 6 bases, with 14 bases sitting between them. Germline CDR1 reads MDHEN; CDR2 reads SYDVKM. The CDR3 is 14 amino acids. The CDR3 region has the DNA TGTGCCAGCAGAACCTCAACAGGAGCCGGGGAGCTGTTTTTT. This sequence encodes CASRTSTGAGELFF. The full variable domain, its missing parts supplied by reference TRBV28 and TRBJ2-2, is DVKVTQSSRYLVKRTGEKVFLECVQDMDHENMFWYRQDPGLGLRLIYFSYDVKMKEKGDIPEGYSVSREKKERFSLILESASTNQTSMYLCASRTSTGAGELFFGEGSRLTVL.

The rearrangement links TRBV4-2 to TRBJ2-1; 7 bases map to TRBD2. After removal of 0 bases from V and 7 bases from J, the junction contained 6 bases not matched to a gene. Germline CDR1 and CDR2: LGHNA and YNFKEQ. The length of the CDR3 is 15 residues. CDR3 protein: CASSQDRSSGNEQFF. CDR3 DNA: TGTGCCAGCAGCCAAGATAGGAGTAGCGGGAATGAGCAGTTCTTC.

The gene calls are TRBV4-1 and TRBJ2-7; weak D call: TRBD2 (6 bases). The CDR3 contains 15 residues. V was pared by 0 bases and J by 2 bases, with 11 bases between. CDR1 MGHRA and CDR2 YSYEKL come from the germline V gene. CDR3 DNA sequence: TGCGCCAGCAGCCAAGATCGGGGACTTACCTACGAGCAGTACTTC. Protein: CASSQDRGLTYEQYF.

The chain uses TRBV6-4 and TRBJ2-7; TRBD1 is a possible D gene (6 bases). The CDR3 consists of 13 residues. Looked up from germline, CDR1 is MRHNA and CDR2 is SNTAGT. Trimming cost V 6 bases and J 6 bases, with 15 bases left between them. As DNA, the CDR3 is TGTGCCAGCAGAAACAAACAGGGTTTCGAGCAGTACTTC. Translated: CASRNKQGFEQYF.

The genes are TRBV4-1 and TRBJ2-3; 7 bases align to TRBD2. The CDR3 is made up of 15 amino acids. After removal of 6 bases from V and 2 bases from J, the junction contained 8 bases not matched to a gene. CDR1 is MGHRA, CDR2 YSYEKL, per germline. The CDR3 is CASSRGRDYTDTQYF. The CDR3 DNA sequence: TGCGCCAGCAGTAGAGGGCGGGACTACACAGATACGCAGTATTTT.

V usage is TRBV28 and J usage is TRBJ2-7; D uncertain. CDR1 is MDHEN, CDR2 SYDVKM, per germline. The CDR3 totals 20 residues. V was clipped by 3 bases and J by 4 bases, with 31 bases between them. DNA for the CDR3: TGTGCCAGCAGTTTCCCTCAATTTGGTGGTCCTCATACTCATATTTACGAGCAGTACTTC. Amino acids: CASSFPQFGGPHTHIYEQYF.

The chain joins TRBV7-6 to TRBJ2-5; D may be TRBD2 (5 bases). The CDR3 length is 15 residues. Germline-derived CDR1 and CDR2 are SGHVS and FNYEAQ. The V and J ends lost 2 bases and 5 bases respectively, with 15 bases between them. The CDR3, as DNA: TGTGCCAGCAGCTTACCAGCGGTTCGCCTGGAGACCCAGTACTTC. The encoded protein is CASSLPAVRLETQYF.

The V call is TRBV11-2, the J call TRBJ1-3; tentative D call: TRBD1 (5 bases). This CDR3 has 12 residues. Germline V gene sequence: CDR1 SGHAT, CDR2 FQNNGV. Trimming pared 4 bases from V and 9 bases from J, leaving 10 bases between. As DNA, the CDR3 is TGTGCCAGCAGCTGGGGACTGGGCACCATATATTTT. Its protein is CASSWGLGTIYF.

The chain uses TRBV4-1 and TRBJ1-5; the D is unclear. V was shortened by 1 base and J by 6 bases, with 13 bases between the two germline ends. The CDR3 totals 15 residues. CDR1 and CDR2 from the germline V gene are MGHRA and YSYEKL. The CDR3 protein is CASSQVSSGSQPQHF. In DNA, the CDR3 is TGCGCCAGCAGCCAAGTCAGTTCAGGTTCTCAGCCCCAGCATTTT.

This chain joins TRBV27 and TRBJ2-7, with D perhaps TRBD1 or TRBD2 (5 bases each). V was cut by 1 base and J by 0 bases, with 7 bases left in between. Germline CDR1 is MNHEY and CDR2 is SMNVEV (reference sequence). This CDR3 has 14 amino acids. In nucleotides, the CDR3 is TGTGCCAGCAGTTTATATGGGGGCTCCTACGAGCAGTACTTC. This sequence encodes CASSLYGGSYEQYF.

This chain links TRBV5-1 with TRBJ2-5; a weak D match, TRBD1 (6 bases). Germline CDR1 is SGHRS and CDR2 is YFSETQ. V lost 2 bases to trimming and J lost 2 bases, with 16 bases between them. The CDR3 has 16 amino acids. CDR3 sequence: CASSFTFYRAQETQYF. The CDR3 region has the DNA TGCGCCAGCAGCTTCACTTTCTACAGGGCTCAAGAGACCCAGTACTTC.

The CDR3: CASSQDRGDLYEQYF. DNA for the CDR3: TGCGCCAGCAGCCAAGATCGTGGGGACCTCTACGAGCAGTACTTC. The chain recombines TRBV4-1 with TRBJ2-7, with D perhaps given as TRBD1 or TRBD2 (5 bases each). There are 15 residues in the CDR3. Germline CDR1 is MGHRA and CDR2 is YSYEKL. The ends were cut back, 0 bases at V and 3 bases at J, with 12 bases in the middle.

The rearrangement joins TRBV30 to TRBJ1-3; no reliable D call. Trimming stripped 1 base from V and 3 bases from J, with 13 bases between. Germline CDR1 and CDR2: GTSNPN and SVGIG (reference sequence). This CDR3 has 15 amino acids. The CDR3 DNA sequence: TGTGCCTGGAGTGGTAGGGCCTTCGATGGAAACACCATATATTTT. Amino acids: CAWSGRAFDGNTIYF.

This clone was picked up one time. The V call is TRBV5-1, the J call TRBJ2-1; D is perhaps TRBD1 (6 bases). Trimming took off 4 bases at V and 1 base at J, with 18 bases between the two ends. This CDR3 spans 17 amino acids. The V gene's germline CDR1 is SGHRS and CDR2 YFSETQ. The CDR3 sequence: CASSPWSGTRSYNEQFF. CDR3 DNA: TGCGCCAGCAGCCCATGGTCCGGGACACGATCCTACAATGAGCAGTTCTTC.

The chain has TRBV20-1 and TRBJ2-5; TRBD1 is a possible D gene (6 bases). Trimming left V 7 bases short and J 4 bases short, with 10 bases between. CDR3 length: 11 amino acids. Germline CDR1 reads DFQATT; CDR2 reads SNEGSKA (reference sequence). CDR3 amino acids: CSGGHIETQYF. In DNA form, the CDR3 reads TGCAGTGGGGGACACATAGAGACCCAGTACTTC.

The chain employs TRBV6-6 and TRBJ2-7; the D is unclear. Germline loops: CDR1 MNHNY, CDR2 SVGAGI (reference sequence). Trimming left V 2 bases short and J 3 bases short, with 8 bases between. The CDR3 has 13 residues. This CDR3 is CASSYAKSYEQYF. The CDR3 DNA sequence: TGTGCCAGCAGTTACGCGAAGAGCTACGAGCAGTACTTC.

V gene TRBV7-8 combines with J gene TRBJ2-7; no clear D. The V and J ends lost 0 bases and 3 bases respectively, with 9 bases between them. The CDR3 is 14 residues long. Per the germline V gene, CDR1 is SGHVS and CDR2 is FQNEAQ. The CDR3 DNA reads as TGTGCCAGCAGCTTAGCTTCGCAGGACTACGAGCAGTACTTC. This sequence encodes CASSLASQDYEQYF.

The V and J genes are TRBV18 and TRBJ2-6, with 9 positions matching TRBD1. The V gene end was trimmed by 5 bases and the J gene end by 1 base; junction bases not matched to a gene: 9. The CDR3 length is 18 residues. Looked up from germline, CDR1 is KGHSH and CDR2 is LQKENI. The CDR3 coding sequence is TGTGCCAGCTCAGGCGCGGACAGGGGAATATCTGGGGCCAACGTCCTGACTTTC. Amino acids: CASSGADRGISGANVLTF.

The V gene is TRBV12-2, the J gene TRBJ1-2. TRBV12-2 is an annotated pseudogene. The CDR3 is made up of 20 amino acids. In DNA, the CDR3 is TGTGCAAGTCGCTTAGCGCCCAGTCCCGCCGGGACGCCCGCTAACTATGGCTACACCTTC. This gives the protein CASRLAPSPAGTPANYGYTF.

This chain joins TRBV5-6 and TRBJ1-2, with D perhaps matching TRBD1 (5 bases). V was shortened by 4 bases and J by 4 bases, with 11 bases between the two germline ends. The CDR3 is made up of 13 amino acids. Per germline, CDR1 SGHDT and CDR2 YYEEEE. CDR3 nucleotide sequence: TGTGCCAGCAGCCCCGACAGTCCCTATGGCTACACCTTC. As protein: CASSPDSPYGYTF.

The chain is built from TRBV18 and TRBJ1-1; no clear D. This CDR3 region has 13 residues. Germline V gives CDR1 KGHSH, CDR2 LQKENI. Trimming stripped 4 bases from V and 1 base from J, with 7 bases between. For the CDR3, the DNA is TGTGCCAGCTCACGCGGGCAGAACACTGAAGCTTTCTTT. This gives the protein CASSRGQNTEAFF. Together with reference TRBV18 and TRBJ1-1, the CDR3 gives the full variable domain: NAGVMQNPRHLVRRRGQEARLRCSPMKGHSHVYWYRQLPEEGLKFMVYLQKENIIDESGMPKERFSAEFPKEGPSILRIQQVVRGDSAAYFCASSRGQNTEAFFGQGTRLTVV.

The genes are TRBV7-2 and TRBJ2-5; D perhaps matches TRBD2 (7 bases). The better agreement between TRBJ2-7 and the DNA end casts doubt on the J call. This CDR3 has 14 amino acids. CDR1 and CDR2 (germline): SGHTA, FQGNSA. The chain's CDR3 is CASSLAGGPHEQYF. The CDR3 DNA reads as TGTGCCAGCAGCTTAGCGGGGGGGCCACACGAGCAGTACTTC.

The rearrangement joins TRBV30 to TRBJ2-3, with no clear D. Germline CDR1 GTSNPN, CDR2 SVGIG (reference sequence). The CDR3 loop spans 15 amino acids. The germline V and J ends were trimmed by 0 bases and 3 bases, with 13 bases remaining between them. CDR3 sequence reads: CAWSVSYFVTDTQYF. The CDR3 bases are TGTGCCTGGAGTGTTTCATACTTTGTAACAGATACGCAGTATTTT.

This chain uses TRBV5-4 with TRBJ1-3; D not resolved. The CDR3 spans 13 residues. Trimming took off 1 base at V and 3 bases at J, with 5 bases between the two ends. Germline V gives CDR1 SGHNT, CDR2 YYREEE (reference sequence). CDR3 in DNA: TGTGCCAGCAGCTTGATATATGGAAACACCATATATTTT. It specifies CASSLIYGNTIYF. The full variable domain, with the rest looked up from reference TRBV5-4 and TRBJ1-3, is ETGVTQSPTHLIKTRGQQVTLRCSSQSGHNTVSWYQQALGQGPQFIFQYYREEENGRGNFPPRFSGLQFPNYSSELNVNALELDDSALYLCASSLIYGNTIYFGEGSWLTVV.

This chain links TRBV13 with TRBJ2-1; 8 nucleotides align to TRBD2. Germline lookup yields CDR1 PRHDT and CDR2 FYEKMQ (reference sequence). The CDR3 loop spans 17 amino acids. V lost 5 bases and J lost 5; bases outside the gene matches: 14. CDR3 nucleotides: TGTGCCAGCAGCATGGACAGCATGGCGGGAGGTAACAATGAGCAGTTCTTC. Its protein product is CASSMDSMAGGNNEQFF.

The V gene is TRBV11-3, the J gene TRBJ2-5; D uncertain. Trimming stripped 2 bases from V and 5 bases from J, with 3 bases between. The CDR3 runs 11 residues. CDR1 is SGHNT, CDR2 YENEEA, per germline. The CDR3 here is CASSLWETQYF. CDR3 sequence (DNA): TGTGCCAGCAGCTTATGGGAGACCCAGTACTTC.

This CDR3 reads CASSKGVRGPPSYEQYF. The DNA of the CDR3 is TGTGCCAGCAGCAAAGGGGTCAGGGGACCCCCTTCCTACGAGCAGTACTTC. This chain uses TRBV21-1 with TRBJ2-7; TRBD1 is taken as the D call from the table, unchecked against the DNA. TRBV21-1 is designated a pseudogene. This CDR3 spans 17 amino acids.

The rearrangement uses TRBV4-1 and TRBJ2-3, with D unclear. In germline, CDR1 is MGHRA, CDR2 YSYEKL. The V gene lost 4 bases and the J gene lost 7 bases, with 9 bases spanning the gap. The CDR3 consists of 12 residues. This CDR3 reads CASSRVGYTQYF. The DNA for the CDR3 is TGCGCCAGCAGCCGAGTAGGTTATACGCAGTATTTT.

This clone was recorded only once. The CDR3 DNA reads as TGTGCCAGCAGCTTAGACGGTCAAGAGACCCAGTACTTC. Amino acid sequence: CASSLDGQETQYF. The rearrangement links TRBV7-9 to TRBJ2-5; no firm D call. In germline, CDR1 is SEHNR, CDR2 FQNEAQ (reference sequence). The V and J ends lost 1 base and 2 bases respectively, with 5 bases between them. CDR3 length equals 13 residues. The whole variable domain, remainder taken from reference TRBV7-9 and TRBJ2-5, is DTGVSQNPRHKITKRGQNVTFRCDPISEHNRLYWYRQTLGQGPEFLTYFQNEAQLEKSRLLSDRFSAERPKGSFSTLEIQRTEQGDSAMYLCASSLDGQETQYFGPGTRLLVL.

The rearrangement joins TRBV7-3 to TRBJ2-1; D is uncertain. CDR1 is SGHTA, CDR2 FQGTGA, per germline. Trimming stripped 0 bases from V and 6 bases from J, with 6 bases between. CDR3 size: 13 residues. CDR3 sequence (DNA): TGTGCCAGCAGCTTAACCCCAACCAATGAGCAGTTCTTC. This sequence encodes CASSLTPTNEQFF.

The chain uses TRBV6-5 and TRBJ2-5; the D gene is possibly TRBD2 (5 bases). The end of the DNA is better explained by TRBJ2-7, so the J call may be wrong. In germline, CDR1 is MNHEY, CDR2 SVGAGI. The length of the CDR3 is 15 residues. The CDR3 spells CASSPGILSSYEQYF. CDR3 nucleotides: TGTGCCAGCAGTCCCGGGATCCTAAGCTCCTACGAGCAGTACTTC.